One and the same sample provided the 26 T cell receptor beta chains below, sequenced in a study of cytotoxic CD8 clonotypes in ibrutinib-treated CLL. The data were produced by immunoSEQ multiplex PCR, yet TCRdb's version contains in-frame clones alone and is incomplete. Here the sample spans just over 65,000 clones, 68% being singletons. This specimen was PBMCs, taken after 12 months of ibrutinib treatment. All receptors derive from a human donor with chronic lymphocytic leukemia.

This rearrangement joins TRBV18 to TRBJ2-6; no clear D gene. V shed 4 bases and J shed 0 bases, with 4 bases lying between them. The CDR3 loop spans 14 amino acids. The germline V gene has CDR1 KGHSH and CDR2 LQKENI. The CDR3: CASSRPSGANVLTF. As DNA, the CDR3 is TGTGCCAGCTCACGACCCTCTGGGGCCAACGTCCTGACTTTC.

The CDR3 sequence: CASSLGFLLGQGAEKLFF. The DNA for the CDR3 is TGTGCCAGCAGCTTAGGGTTTTTATTGGGACAGGGAGCGGAAAAACTGTTTTTT. This rearrangement joins TRBV7-8 to TRBJ1-4; 9 bases match TRBD1. This CDR3 has 18 residues. The germline CDR1 and CDR2 sequences are SGHVS and FQNEAQ. Germline trimming cut 1 base from V and 8 bases from J; bases unmatched to any gene: 14. Full variable domain (remainder filled in from reference TRBV7-8 and TRBJ1-4): GAGVSQSPRYKVAKRGQDVALRCDPISGHVSLFWYQQALGQGPEFLTYFQNEAQLDKSGLPSDRFFAERPEGSVSTLKIQRTQQEDSAVYLCASSLGFLLGQGAEKLFFGSGTQLSVL.

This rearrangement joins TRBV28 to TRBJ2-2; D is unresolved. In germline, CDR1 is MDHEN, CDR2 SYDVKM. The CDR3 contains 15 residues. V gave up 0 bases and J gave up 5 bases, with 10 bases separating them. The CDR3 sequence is CASSLWGYGTGELFF. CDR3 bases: TGTGCCAGCAGTTTATGGGGATATGGGACCGGGGAGCTGTTTTTT.

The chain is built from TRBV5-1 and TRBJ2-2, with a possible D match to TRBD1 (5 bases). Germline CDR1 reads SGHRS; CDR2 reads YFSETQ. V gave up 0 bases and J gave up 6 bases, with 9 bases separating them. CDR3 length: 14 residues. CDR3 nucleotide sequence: TGCGCCAGCAGCTTGGAGGGGATCGCCGGGGAGCTGTTTTTT. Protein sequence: CASSLEGIAGELFF.

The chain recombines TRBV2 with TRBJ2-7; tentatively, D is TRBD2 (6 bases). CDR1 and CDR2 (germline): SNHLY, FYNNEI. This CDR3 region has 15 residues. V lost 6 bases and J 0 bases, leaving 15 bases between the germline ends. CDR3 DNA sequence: TGTGCCAGCAGGGAGGGACCGATGAGCTCCTACGAGCAGTACTTC. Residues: CASREGPMSSYEQYF.

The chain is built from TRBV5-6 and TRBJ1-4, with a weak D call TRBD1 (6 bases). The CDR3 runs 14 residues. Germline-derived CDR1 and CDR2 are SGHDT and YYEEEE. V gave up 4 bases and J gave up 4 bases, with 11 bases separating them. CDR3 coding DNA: TGTGCCAGCAGCCGACTAGGGGGTAATGAAAAACTGTTTTTT. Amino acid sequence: CASSRLGGNEKLFF.

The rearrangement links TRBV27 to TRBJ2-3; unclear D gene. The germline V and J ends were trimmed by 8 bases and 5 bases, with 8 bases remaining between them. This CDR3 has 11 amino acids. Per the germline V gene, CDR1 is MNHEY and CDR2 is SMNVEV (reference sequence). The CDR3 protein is CASRELDTQYF. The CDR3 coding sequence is TGTGCCAGCCGCGAATTAGATACGCAGTATTTT.

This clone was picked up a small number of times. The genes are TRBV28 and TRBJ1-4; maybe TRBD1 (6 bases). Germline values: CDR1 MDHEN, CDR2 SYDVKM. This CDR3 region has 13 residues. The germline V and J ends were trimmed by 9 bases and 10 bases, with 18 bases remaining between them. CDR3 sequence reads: CASIDRNRGKLFF. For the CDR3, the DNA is TGTGCCAGTATCGACAGGAATCGGGGAAAACTGTTTTTT.

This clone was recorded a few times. DNA of the CDR3: TGTGCCAGCAGTGGGACAAGGAACACTGAAGCTTTCTTT. Amino acids: CASSGTRNTEAFF. The chain uses TRBV6-5 and TRBJ1-1; a weak D match, TRBD1 (6 bases). This CDR3 is built from 13 residues. Germline-derived CDR1 and CDR2 are MNHEY and SVGAGI. V lost 5 bases and J lost 1, with 8 bases in between.

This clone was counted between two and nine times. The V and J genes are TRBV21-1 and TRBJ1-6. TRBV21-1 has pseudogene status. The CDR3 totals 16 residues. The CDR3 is CASSKVHKPDNSPLHF. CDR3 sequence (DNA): TGTGCCAGCAGCAAAGTCCACAAGCCAGATAATTCACCCCTCCACTTT.

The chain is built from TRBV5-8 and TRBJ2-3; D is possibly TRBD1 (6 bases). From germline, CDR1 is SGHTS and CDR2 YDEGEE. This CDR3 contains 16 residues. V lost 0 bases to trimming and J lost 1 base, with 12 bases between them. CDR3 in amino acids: CASSLGAGVRTDTQYF. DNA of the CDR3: TGTGCCAGCAGCTTGGGGGCAGGGGTCCGCACAGATACGCAGTATTTT.

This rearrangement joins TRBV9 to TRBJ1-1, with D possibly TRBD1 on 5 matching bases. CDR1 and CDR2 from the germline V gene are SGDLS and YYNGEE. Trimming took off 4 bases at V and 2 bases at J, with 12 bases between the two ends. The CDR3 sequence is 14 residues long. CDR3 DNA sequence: TGTGCCAGCAGCTCTCGGGGGAGCAACACTGAAGCTTTCTTT. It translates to CASSSRGSNTEAFF.

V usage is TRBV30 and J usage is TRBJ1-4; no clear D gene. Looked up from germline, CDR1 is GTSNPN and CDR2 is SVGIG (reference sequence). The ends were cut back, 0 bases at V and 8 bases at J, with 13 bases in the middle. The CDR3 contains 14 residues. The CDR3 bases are TGTGCCTGGAGTGTTCCCCCCGCGAAGGAAAAACTGTTTTTT. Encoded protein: CAWSVPPAKEKLFF.

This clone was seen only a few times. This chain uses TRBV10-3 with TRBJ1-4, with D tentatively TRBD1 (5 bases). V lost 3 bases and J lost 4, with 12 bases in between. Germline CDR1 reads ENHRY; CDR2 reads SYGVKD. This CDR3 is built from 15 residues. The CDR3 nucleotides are TGTGCCATCAGTGATACCAGGGTCGGTAATGAAAAACTGTTTTTT. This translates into CAISDTRVGNEKLFF.

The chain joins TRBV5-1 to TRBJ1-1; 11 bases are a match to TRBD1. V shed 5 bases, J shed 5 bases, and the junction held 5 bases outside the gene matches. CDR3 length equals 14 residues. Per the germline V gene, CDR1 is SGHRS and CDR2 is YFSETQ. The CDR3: CASRKGTGGTEAFF. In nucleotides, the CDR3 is TGCGCCAGCAGGAAGGGGACAGGGGGAACTGAAGCTTTCTTT.

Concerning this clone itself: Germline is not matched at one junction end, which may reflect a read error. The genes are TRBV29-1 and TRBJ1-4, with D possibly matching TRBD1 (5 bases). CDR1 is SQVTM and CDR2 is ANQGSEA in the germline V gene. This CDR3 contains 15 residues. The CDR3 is CSVQEGPPHREKLFF. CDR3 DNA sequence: TGCAGCGTTCAAGAGGGGCCCCCCCACCGGGAAAAACTGTTTTTT. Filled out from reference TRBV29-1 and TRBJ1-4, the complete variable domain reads SAVISQKPSRDICQRGTSLTIQCQVDSQVTMMFWYRQQPGQSLTLIATANQGSEATYESGFVIDKFPISRPNLTFSTLTVSNMSPEDSSIYLCSVQEGPPHREKLFFGSGTQLSVL.

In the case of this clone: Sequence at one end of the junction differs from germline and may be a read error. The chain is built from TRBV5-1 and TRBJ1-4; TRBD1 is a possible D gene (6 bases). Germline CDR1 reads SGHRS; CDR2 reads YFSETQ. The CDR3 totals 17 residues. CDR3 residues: CASSLSPRLRQARVWVF. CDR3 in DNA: TGCGCCAGCAGCTTGTCCCCGCGGCTCCGACAGGCTAGGGTATGGGTTTTT.

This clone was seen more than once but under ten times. The CDR3 region has the DNA TGTGCCATCAGCGACAGCCCCGACAACCCTCCACAGTACTTC. Translated, it gives CAISDSPDNPPQYF. V gene TRBV10-3 combines with J gene TRBJ2-7; possible D gene TRBD1, 5 bases. This CDR3 is built from 14 residues. Per germline, CDR1 ENHRY and CDR2 SYGVKD. V lost 6 bases and J 10 bases, leaving 22 bases between the germline ends.

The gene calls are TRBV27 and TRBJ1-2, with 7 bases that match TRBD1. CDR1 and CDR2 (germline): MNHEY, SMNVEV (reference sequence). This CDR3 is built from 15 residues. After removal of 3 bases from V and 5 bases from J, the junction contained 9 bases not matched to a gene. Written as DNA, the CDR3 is TGTGCCAGCAGTTTTACACAGGGGCAGAAATATGGCTACACCTTC. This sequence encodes CASSFTQGQKYGYTF.

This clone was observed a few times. The CDR3 reads CASSETYEQYF. CDR3 in DNA: TGTGCCAGCAGTGAAACCTACGAGCAGTACTTC. The rearrangement joins TRBV25-1 to TRBJ2-7; D not certain. This CDR3 is 11 amino acids long. Trimming took off 2 bases at V and 2 bases at J, with 1 base between the two ends. Looked up from germline, CDR1 is MGHDK and CDR2 is SYGVNS.

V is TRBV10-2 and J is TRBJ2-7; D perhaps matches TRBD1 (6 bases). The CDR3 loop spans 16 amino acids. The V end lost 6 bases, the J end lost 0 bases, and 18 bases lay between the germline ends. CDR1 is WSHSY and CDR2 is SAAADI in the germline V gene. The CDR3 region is CASRGAANSRSYEQYF. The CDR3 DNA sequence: TGCGCCAGCAGGGGGGCAGCCAATTCACGCTCCTACGAGCAGTACTTC.

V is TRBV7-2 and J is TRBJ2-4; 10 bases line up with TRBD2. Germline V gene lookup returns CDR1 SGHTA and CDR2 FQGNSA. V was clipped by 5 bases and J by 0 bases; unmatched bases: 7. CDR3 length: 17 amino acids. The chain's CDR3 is CASSRASGGLAKNIQYF. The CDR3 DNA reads TGTGCCAGCAGCCGGGCTAGCGGGGGTCTAGCCAAAAACATTCAGTACTTC.

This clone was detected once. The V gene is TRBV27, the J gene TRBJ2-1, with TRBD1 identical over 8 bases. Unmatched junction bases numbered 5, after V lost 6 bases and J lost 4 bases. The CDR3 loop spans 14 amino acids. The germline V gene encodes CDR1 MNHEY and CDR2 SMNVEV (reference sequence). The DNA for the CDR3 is TGTGCCAGCAGAACAGGGGGATCATACAATGAGCAGTTCTTC. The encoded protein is CASRTGGSYNEQFF.

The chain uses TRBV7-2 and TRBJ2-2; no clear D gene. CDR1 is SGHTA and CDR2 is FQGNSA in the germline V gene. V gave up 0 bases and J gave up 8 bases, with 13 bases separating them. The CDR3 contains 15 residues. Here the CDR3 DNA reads TGTGCCAGCAGCTTAGCCTCGACGGCCTGGGGGGAGCTGTTTTTT. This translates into CASSLASTAWGELFF.

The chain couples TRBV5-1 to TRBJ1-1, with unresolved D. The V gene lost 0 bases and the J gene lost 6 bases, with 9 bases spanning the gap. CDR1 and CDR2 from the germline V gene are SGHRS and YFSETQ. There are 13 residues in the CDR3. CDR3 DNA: TGCGCCAGCAGCTTGGAGGGTCGCCCTGAAGCTTTCTTT. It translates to CASSLEGRPEAFF.

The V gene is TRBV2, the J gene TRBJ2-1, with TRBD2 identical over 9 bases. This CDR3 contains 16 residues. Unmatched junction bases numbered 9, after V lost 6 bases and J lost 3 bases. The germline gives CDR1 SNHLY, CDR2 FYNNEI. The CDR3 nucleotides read TGTGCCAGCAGGGGAAATAGCGGGGGACGCTACAATGAGCAGTTCTTC. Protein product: CASRGNSGGRYNEQFF.